These 9 T cell receptor beta chains came from one sample sequenced in a study of cytotoxic CD8 clonotypes in ibrutinib-treated CLL (dated by TCRdb to the early 2020s). The method was the immunoSEQ multiplex PCR assay. TCRdb limited this immuneACCESS table to in-frame rearrangements with V and J called. A share of clones is missing; checked studies link under half to unresolved V genes, and the rest is unexplained. The sample profile shows roughly 200,000 clones; approximately 68% of them were found once. Of the sample, roughly 13% falls within the top ten clones. The meaning of the sample's time point label: roughly 23 months on ibrutinib. The material was PBMCs, obtained after 24 months of ibrutinib treatment. These receptors all come from a human donor with chronic lymphocytic leukemia.

The chain employs TRBV5-6 and TRBJ2-1, with 11 bases matching TRBD2. This CDR3 has 16 residues. The trim removed 4 bases at V and 10 bases at J, leaving 13 bases unmatched. CDR1 is SGHDT, CDR2 YYEEEE, per germline. CDR3 region: CASSPIVASGRREQFF. For the CDR3, the DNA is TGTGCCAGCAGCCCCATTGTGGCTAGCGGGAGGAGGGAGCAGTTCTTC.

The chain is built from TRBV14 and TRBJ1-2; 9 nucleotides line up with TRBD1. The germline V gene has CDR1 SGHDN and CDR2 FVKESK. The V gene end was trimmed by 3 bases and the J gene end by 2 bases; junction bases not matched to a gene: 4. This CDR3 has 15 amino acids. CDR3 in DNA: TGTGCCAGCAGCCACCCGACAGGGGGAAACTATGGCTACACCTTC. It yields the protein CASSHPTGGNYGYTF.

V gene TRBV2 combines with J gene TRBJ1-1; 8 bases align to TRBD1. The V gene's germline CDR1 is SNHLY and CDR2 FYNNEI. V trimming: 8 bases; J trimming: 3 bases; junction bases outside the gene matches: 5. The CDR3 contains 13 residues. DNA of the CDR3: TGTGCCAGCCTTGCACAGGGGGACACTGAAGCTTTCTTT. Protein: CASLAQGDTEAFF.

V gene TRBV6-1 combines with J gene TRBJ2-1; no definite D call. V dropped 4 bases and J dropped 4 bases, with 5 bases sitting between them. Germline V gene data show CDR1 as MNHNS and CDR2 as SASEGT. CDR3 size: 12 residues. The CDR3 coding sequence is TGTGCCAGCAGTGGAAATTACAATGAGCAGTTCTTC. It translates to CASSGNYNEQFF.

As DNA, the CDR3 is TGTGCCACGGTCATGGGACAGGGGTTAAGCTACACCTTC. Its protein is CATVMGQGLSYTF. The J gene is TRBJ1-2, the V gene TRBV6-1; 10 bases line up with TRBD1. With V trimmed by 10 bases and J by 9 bases, 11 bases remained unmatched. CDR3 length: 13 amino acids. CDR1 and CDR2 (germline): MNHNS, SASEGT.

The chain couples TRBV9 to TRBJ2-1; D gene uncertain. The V gene's germline CDR1 is SGDLS and CDR2 YYNGEE. With 0 bases removed from V and 2 bases from J, the gap between germline ends came to 12 bases. There are 16 residues in the CDR3. The chain's CDR3 is CASSVGSTLPYNEQFF. CDR3 bases: TGTGCCAGCAGCGTAGGTTCCACCCTTCCCTACAATGAGCAGTTCTTC.

The chain carries TRBV9 and TRBJ2-1, with 8 nucleotides matching TRBD2. With V trimmed by 4 bases and J by 4 bases, 4 bases remained unmatched. The CDR3 has 14 amino acids. Germline V gene data show CDR1 as SGDLS and CDR2 as YYNGEE. The CDR3 nucleotides read TGTGCCAGCAGCACTAGCGGTTTTTACAATGAGCAGTTCTTC. It encodes CASSTSGFYNEQFF.

This clone was observed a handful of times. The V call is TRBV29-1, the J call TRBJ2-1, with unresolved D. Germline values: CDR1 SQVTM, CDR2 ANQGSEA. The CDR3 totals 12 residues. Deletions cut 5 bases from V and 9 bases from J, with 14 bases between. CDR3 DNA: TGCAGCGTTTTGGTCCTAACCACTGAGCAGTTCTTC. Its translation is CSVLVLTTEQFF.

The chain couples TRBV19 to TRBJ1-1; maybe TRBD1 (6 bases). The V end was cut by 5 bases, the J end by 4 bases, with 11 bases between. Germline V lookup: CDR1 LNHDA, CDR2 SQIVND (reference sequence). The CDR3 length is 13 residues. The CDR3 bases are TGTGCCAGTAGTCAGGGGCGCGGCACTGAAGCTTTCTTT. Its translation is CASSQGRGTEAFF.